Following are 7 T cell receptor beta chains from one sample sequenced in a study of shared T cell receptors in the human thymus. Only in-frame clones appear in the TCRdb table, and some are missing; sequencing was by immunoSEQ multiplex PCR. This table holds 600,000 to 900,000 clones, 75% to 90% found once. These data were also filed under a second study, of human thymus T cells.

Sequencing was performed on thymocytes. The receptor source for this set is a girl in the first two years of life with a congenital heart defect.

The gene calls are TRBV4-3 and TRBJ2-2, with a weak D call TRBD1 (5 bases). CDR1 is LGHNA and CDR2 is YSLEER in the germline V gene. The CDR3 is 16 residues long. Deletions cut 0 bases from V and 2 bases from J, with 10 bases between. For the CDR3, the DNA is TGCGCCAGCAGCCAAGAAAAGGGGATCAACACCGGGGAGCTGTTTTTT. Its protein product is CASSQEKGINTGELFF.

This chain connects TRBV9 to TRBJ1-5; TRBD1 aligns across 8 bases. The germline CDR1 and CDR2 sequences are SGDLS and YYNGEE. The length of the CDR3 is 18 residues. Unmatched junction bases numbered 8, after V lost 0 bases and J lost 0 bases. In DNA, the CDR3 is TGTGCCAGCAGCGTAGGGGCAGGGGGCACCCATAGCAATCAGCCCCAGCATTTT. Its translation is CASSVGAGGTHSNQPQHF.

This clone was observed a single time. V usage is TRBV27 and J usage is TRBJ2-1, with D perhaps TRBD1 (7 bases). Trimming shortened V by 6 bases and J by 4 bases, and 19 bases separated the two germline ends. The germline V gene encodes CDR1 MNHEY and CDR2 SMNVEV (reference sequence). The CDR3 is made up of 16 amino acids. The CDR3 region is CASRERRGTWYNEQFF. The CDR3 DNA follows: TGTGCCAGCAGAGAACGCAGGGGGACTTGGTACAATGAGCAGTTCTTC.

This chain joins TRBV5-1 and TRBJ1-2; 9 bases fit TRBD1. CDR3 length: 14 residues. Germline CDR1 reads SGHRS; CDR2 reads YFSETQ. The V and J ends lost 4 bases and 3 bases, in that order; junction bases with no gene match: 4. CDR3 bases: TGCGCCAGCAGCCGGACAGGGGAATACTATGGCTACACCTTC. It codes for CASSRTGEYYGYTF.

This sequence joins TRBV4-3 and TRBJ1-1, with D unclear. The V and J ends lost 0 bases and 0 bases respectively, with 14 bases between them. Germline V gene lookup returns CDR1 LGHNA and CDR2 YSLEER. The CDR3 sequence is 17 residues long. CDR3 amino acids: CASSQEWCPSMNTEAFF. CDR3 nucleotides: TGCGCCAGCAGCCAAGAATGGTGTCCGAGCATGAACACTGAAGCTTTCTTT.

This sequence joins TRBV9 and TRBJ2-1, with TRBD2 matching over 9 bases. The V and J ends lost 0 bases and 5 bases, in that order; junction bases with no gene match: 6. This CDR3 contains 16 residues. Per germline, CDR1 SGDLS and CDR2 YYNGEE. In DNA form, the CDR3 reads TGTGCCAGCAGCGTAGCCCCTAGCGGGGTCAACAATGAGCAGTTCTTC. Amino acid sequence: CASSVAPSGVNNEQFF.

V is TRBV27 and J is TRBJ1-5; TRBD1 agrees at 7 bases. This CDR3 comprises 15 residues. CDR1 is MNHEY and CDR2 is SMNVEV in the germline V gene (reference sequence). Trimming cost V 5 bases and J 3 bases; bases outside gene matches: 7. The CDR3 region is CASSPEGALNQPQHF. The CDR3 region has the DNA TGTGCCAGCAGTCCCGAGGGGGCCCTCAATCAGCCCCAGCATTTT.